This paragraph reports one TCR beta chain. Its antigen remains unidentified. The data are from a study of cytomegalovirus exposure and HLA in healthy donors. With 3 bases clipped from V and 7 bases from J, the junction kept 9 bases outside the gene matches. The CDR3 is made up of 15 amino acids. Germline CDR1 reads GTSNPN; CDR2 reads SVGIG (reference sequence). Regarding the study as a whole: Data from an earlier analysis indicated that most TCR beta V segments were productive either about 90% or about 30% of the time. The authors judged a highly shared variant cluster likely a sequencing artifact.

The PCR had 60 Vbeta and 13 Jbeta primers. Libraries were prepared by immunoSEQ multiplex PCR; TCRdb keeps only in-frame clonotypes and omits some of them. The table shows about 150,000 clones, with approximately 70% occurring only once. Sequencing was performed on PBMCs. This sequence joins TRBV30 and TRBJ2-2; 9 positions match TRBD2. This TCR derives from a woman aged 18 to 35 in good health and CMV-seronegative. The CDR3 bases are TGTGCCTGGAGACGGCTAGCGGGACTCTACGGGGAGCTGTTTTTT. Its translation: CAWRRLAGLYGELFF.